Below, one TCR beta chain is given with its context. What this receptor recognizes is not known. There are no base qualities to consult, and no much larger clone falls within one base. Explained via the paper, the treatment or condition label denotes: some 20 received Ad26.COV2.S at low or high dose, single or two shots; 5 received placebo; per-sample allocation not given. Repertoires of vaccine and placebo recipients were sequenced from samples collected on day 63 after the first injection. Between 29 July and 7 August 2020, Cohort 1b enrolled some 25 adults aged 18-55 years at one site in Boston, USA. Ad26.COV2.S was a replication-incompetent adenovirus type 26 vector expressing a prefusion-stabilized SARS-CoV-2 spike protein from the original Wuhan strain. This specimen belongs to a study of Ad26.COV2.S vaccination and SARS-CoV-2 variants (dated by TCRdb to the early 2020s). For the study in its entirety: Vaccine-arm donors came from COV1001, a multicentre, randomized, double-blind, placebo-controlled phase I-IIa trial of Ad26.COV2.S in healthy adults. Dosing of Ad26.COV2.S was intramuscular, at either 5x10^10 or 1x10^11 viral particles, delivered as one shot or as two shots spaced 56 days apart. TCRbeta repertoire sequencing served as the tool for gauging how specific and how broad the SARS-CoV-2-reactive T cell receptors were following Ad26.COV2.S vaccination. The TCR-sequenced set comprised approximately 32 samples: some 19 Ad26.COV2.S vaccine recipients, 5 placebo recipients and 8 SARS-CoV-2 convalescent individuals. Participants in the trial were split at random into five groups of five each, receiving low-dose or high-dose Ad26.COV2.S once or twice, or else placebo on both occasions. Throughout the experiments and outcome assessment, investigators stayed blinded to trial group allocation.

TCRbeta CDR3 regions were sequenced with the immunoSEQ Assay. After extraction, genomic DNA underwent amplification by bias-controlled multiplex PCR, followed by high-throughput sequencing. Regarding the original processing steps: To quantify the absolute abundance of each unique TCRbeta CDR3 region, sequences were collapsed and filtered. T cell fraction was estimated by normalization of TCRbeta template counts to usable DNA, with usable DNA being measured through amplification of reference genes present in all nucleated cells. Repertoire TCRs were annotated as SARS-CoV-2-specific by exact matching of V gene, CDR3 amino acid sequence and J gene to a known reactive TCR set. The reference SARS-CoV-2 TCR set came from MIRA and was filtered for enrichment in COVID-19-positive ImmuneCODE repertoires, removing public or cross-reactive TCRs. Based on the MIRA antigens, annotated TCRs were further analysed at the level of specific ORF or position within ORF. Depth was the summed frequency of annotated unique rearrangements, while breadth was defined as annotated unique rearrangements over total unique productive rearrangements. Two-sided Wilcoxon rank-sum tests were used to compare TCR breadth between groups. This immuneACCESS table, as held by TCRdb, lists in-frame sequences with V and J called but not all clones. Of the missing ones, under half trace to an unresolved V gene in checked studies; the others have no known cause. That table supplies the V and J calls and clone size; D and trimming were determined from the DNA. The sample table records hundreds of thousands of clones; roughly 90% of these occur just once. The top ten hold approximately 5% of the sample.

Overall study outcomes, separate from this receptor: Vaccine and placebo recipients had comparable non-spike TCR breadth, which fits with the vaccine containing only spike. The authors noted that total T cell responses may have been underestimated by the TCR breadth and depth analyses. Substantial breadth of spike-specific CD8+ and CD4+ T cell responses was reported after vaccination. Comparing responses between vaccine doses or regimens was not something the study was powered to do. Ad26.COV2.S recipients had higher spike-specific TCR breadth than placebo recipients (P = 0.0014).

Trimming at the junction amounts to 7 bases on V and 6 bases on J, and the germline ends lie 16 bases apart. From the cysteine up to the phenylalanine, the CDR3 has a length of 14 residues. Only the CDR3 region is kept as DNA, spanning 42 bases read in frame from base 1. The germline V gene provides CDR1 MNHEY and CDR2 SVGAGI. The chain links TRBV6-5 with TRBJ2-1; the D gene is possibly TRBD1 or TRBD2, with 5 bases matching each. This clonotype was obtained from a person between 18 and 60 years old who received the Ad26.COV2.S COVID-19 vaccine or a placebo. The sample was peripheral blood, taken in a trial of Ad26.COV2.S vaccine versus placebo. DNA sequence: TGTGCCAGCACAGAGGGGTATTATTCCAATGAGCAGTTCTTC. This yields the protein CASTEGYYSNEQFF.